Below are 16 T cell receptor beta chains sequenced from a single sample in a study of blood T cell repertoires in COVID-19. Clones were read by immunoSEQ multiplex PCR, and TCRdb kept only the in-frame ones, dropping some. The sample lists tens of thousands of clones, about 85% occurring once. The source material was peripheral blood. These receptors all come from a human donor in a cohort sampled during active COVID-19.

J is TRBJ1-4 and V is TRBV5-5; the D is unclear. The CDR3 has 16 residues. Trimming left V 1 base short and J 0 bases short, with 10 bases between. The germline V gene has CDR1 SGHKS and CDR2 YYEKEE (reference sequence). The CDR3 is CASSLFLTATNEKLFF. The CDR3 DNA sequence: TGTGCCAGCAGCTTGTTCCTAACTGCAACTAATGAAAAACTGTTTTTT.

V gene TRBV6-1 combines with J gene TRBJ2-4; the match to TRBD2 covers 7 bases. Germline CDR1 and CDR2: MNHNS and SASEGT. V trimming: 0 bases; J trimming: 7 bases; junction bases outside the gene matches: 9. The CDR3 runs 16 residues. The CDR3 DNA follows: TGTGCCAGCAGTGAAGCTGGGGAGGGAGGGTCCAACATTCAGTACTTC. Translated, it gives CASSEAGEGGSNIQYF.

The chain employs TRBV30 and TRBJ2-5; D is unresolved. Trimming removed 0 bases at V and 0 bases at J, with 14 bases between. The CDR3 consists of 16 residues. Germline CDR1 reads GTSNPN; CDR2 reads SVGIG (reference sequence). The DNA of the CDR3 is TGTGCCTGGAGTGTTCTCAGGCCCTTGTACCAAGAGACCCAGTACTTC. This translates into CAWSVLRPLYQETQYF.

The chain recombines TRBV18 with TRBJ1-5; a possible D gene is TRBD1 (6 bases). CDR1 KGHSH and CDR2 LQKENI come from the germline V gene. V lost 3 bases, J lost 3 bases, and 9 bases lay in between. The CDR3 covers 14 residues. Written as DNA, the CDR3 is TGTGCCAGCTCACCCGACAGGTTCAATCAGCCCCAGCATTTT. Translated, it gives CASSPDRFNQPQHF.

The chain employs TRBV6-5 and TRBJ2-1; 10 nucleotides line up with TRBD2. The CDR3 is 15 residues long. The trim removed 6 bases at V and 8 bases at J, leaving 10 bases unmatched. Germline CDR1 is MNHEY and CDR2 is SVGAGI. The CDR3 sequence is CASSSSGSFGDEQFF. CDR3 in DNA: TGTGCCAGCAGCTCTAGCGGGAGTTTTGGCGATGAGCAGTTCTTC.

V is TRBV3-1 (or the pseudogene TRBV3-2) and J is TRBJ2-2; TRBD2 matches 8 bases. This CDR3 region has 15 residues. Per germline, CDR1 LGHDT and CDR2 YNNKEL (reference sequence). J lost 6 bases, V lost 3 bases, and 6 bases had no gene match. Written as DNA, the CDR3 is TGTGCCAGCAGCCATAGCGGGAAAAGGCCCGGGGAGCTGTTTTTT. Its translation: CASSHSGKRPGELFF.

The genes are TRBV3-1 (or the pseudogene TRBV3-2) and TRBJ2-4; no definite D call. This CDR3 spans 14 amino acids. Trimming stripped 2 bases from V and 0 bases from J, with 5 bases between. CDR1 is LGHDT, CDR2 YNNKEL, per germline (reference sequence). The CDR3 region has the DNA TGTGCCAGCAGCCAACGTATAGCCAAAAACATTCAGTACTTC. This codes for CASSQRIAKNIQYF.

The gene calls are TRBV5-6 and TRBJ1-1; tentatively, D is TRBD1 (5 bases). Trimming cost V 1 base and J 5 bases, with 21 bases left between them. Germline values: CDR1 SGHDT, CDR2 YYEEEE. This CDR3 spans 17 amino acids. In nucleotides, the CDR3 is TGTGCCAGCAGCTTGTTGTCGTATGAGGGCGGGGGAACTGAAGCTTTCTTT. Translating it yields CASSLLSYEGGGTEAFF.

J is TRBJ1-4 and V is TRBV4-1, with a possible D match to TRBD1 (5 bases). V lost 5 bases and J 0 bases, leaving 16 bases between the germline ends. Germline lookup yields CDR1 MGHRA and CDR2 YSYEKL. CDR3 size: 17 residues. The CDR3 nucleotides are TGCGCCAGCAGCGTGTCGGGGGGACGGGCAACTAATGAAAAACTGTTTTTT. It yields the protein CASSVSGGRATNEKLFF.

In DNA form, the CDR3 reads TGTGCCAGCAGCCTCACGAGTAGCGGGACATATAACGAGCAGTACTTC. Translating gives CASSLTSSGTYNEQYF. The rearrangement joins TRBV3-1 (or the pseudogene TRBV3-2) to TRBJ2-7; 8 bases line up with TRBD2. This CDR3 spans 16 amino acids. Germline lookup yields CDR1 LGHDT and CDR2 YNNKEL (reference sequence). The V gene end was trimmed by 4 bases and the J gene end by 5 bases; junction bases not matched to a gene: 13.

In this sample, this clone turned up once. The chain links TRBV3-1 (or the pseudogene TRBV3-2) to TRBJ2-5; D gene uncertain. From germline, CDR1 is LGHDT and CDR2 YNNKEL (reference sequence). The CDR3 covers 11 residues. Trimming took off 4 bases at V and 5 bases at J, with 5 bases between the two ends. The CDR3 nucleotides read TGTGCCAGCAGCCGCCAGGAGACCCAGTACTTC. This sequence encodes CASSRQETQYF.

This chain joins TRBV7-2 and TRBJ2-2, with TRBD2 matching over 9 bases. The CDR3 covers 16 residues. CDR1 is SGHTA, CDR2 FQGNSA, per germline. Unmatched junction bases numbered 9, after V lost 5 bases and J lost 5 bases. The CDR3 sequence is CASSPGTSYRTGELFF. The CDR3 region has the DNA TGTGCCAGCAGCCCCGGGACTAGCTATCGGACCGGGGAGCTGTTTTTT.

This chain connects TRBV21-1 to TRBJ1-2; the listed D gene, TRBD1, was not tested against the DNA. TRBV21-1 has pseudogene status. The length of the CDR3 is 19 residues. The CDR3 coding sequence is TGTGCCAGCTCCAATCCCGATCACCGGGACAGGCAAGCTAGCTATGGCTACACCTTC. It translates to CASSNPDHRDRQASYGYTF.

V usage is TRBV4-1 and J usage is TRBJ2-5; TRBD2 aligns across 16 bases. The CDR3 contains 19 residues. Germline CDR1 MGHRA, CDR2 YSYEKL. V lost 2 bases and J lost 2; bases outside the gene matches: 8. Here the CDR3 DNA reads TGCGCCAGCAGCCAACTGGGACTAGCGGGGGGGCCTCAGCAAGAGACCCAGTACTTC. This gives the protein CASSQLGLAGGPQQETQYF.

The chain carries TRBV7-2 and TRBJ1-6, with D perhaps matching TRBD1 (5 bases). V dropped 1 base and J dropped 6 bases, with 7 bases sitting between them. Germline CDR1 reads SGHTA; CDR2 reads FQGNSA. The CDR3 has 14 amino acids. CDR3 nucleotide sequence: TGTGCCAGCAGCTTAGTACAGGTTAATTCACCCCTCCACTTT. Translation gives CASSLVQVNSPLHF.

This clone has only one observation. The chain couples TRBV28 to TRBJ2-5, with 8 bases identical to TRBD1. Germline V gene data show CDR1 as MDHEN and CDR2 as SYDVKM. The CDR3 covers 17 residues. The V segment lost 6 bases and the J segment 0 bases; nucleotides outside the gene matches: 12. CDR3 DNA: TGTGCCAGCAGCTCCGCCGGGACAGGAATGTACCAAGAGACCCAGTACTTC. This translates into CASSSAGTGMYQETQYF.